This T cell receptor beta chain originates from a study of vaccination and CD4 T cells after COVID-19. Remarks on this clonotype: Its antigen is undetermined.

Treatment described: roughly 11-day PBMC culture with coronavirus spike peptide pools or control peptides (ViraFEST assay). CDR1 SGHVS and CDR2 FQNEAQ come from the germline V gene. V dropped 2 bases and J dropped 0 bases, with 14 bases sitting between them. The CDR3 extends over 16 amino acids. The Oncomine TCR Beta short-read assay generated sequence data from the DNA of cultured CD4+ T cells. TCRdb recomputed calls from the PCR reads with MiXCR, one row per CDR3 protein. The sample carries just under 8,500 distinct CDR3 sequences, roughly 72% recorded once. The chain carries TRBV7-8 and TRBJ2-7; D is undetermined. Input material: CD4+ T cells from blood, cultured in vitro. This clonotype was obtained from a human donor who had recovered from COVID-19. The CDR3 nucleotides are TGTGCCAGCAGCTTAAGGAACACCAAGAGCTCCTACGAGCAGTACTTC. This translates into CASSLRNTKSSYEQYF.